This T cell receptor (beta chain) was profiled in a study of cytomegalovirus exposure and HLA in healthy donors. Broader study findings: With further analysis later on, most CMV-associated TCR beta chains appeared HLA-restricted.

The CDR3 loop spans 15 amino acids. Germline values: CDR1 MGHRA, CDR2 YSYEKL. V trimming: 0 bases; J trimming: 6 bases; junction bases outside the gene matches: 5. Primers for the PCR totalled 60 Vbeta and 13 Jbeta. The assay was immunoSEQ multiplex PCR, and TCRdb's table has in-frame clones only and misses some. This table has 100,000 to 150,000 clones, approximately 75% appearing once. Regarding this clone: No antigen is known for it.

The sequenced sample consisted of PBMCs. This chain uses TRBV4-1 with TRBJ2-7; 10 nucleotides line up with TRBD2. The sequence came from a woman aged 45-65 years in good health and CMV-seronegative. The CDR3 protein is CASSQEVLAGVEQYF. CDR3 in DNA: TGCGCCAGCAGCCAAGAGGTGCTAGCGGGAGTCGAGCAGTACTTC.